This T cell receptor (beta chain) stems from a study of radiotherapy plus CTLA-4 blockade in lung cancer. Notes on the study in general: Reports identified early blood T cell clone dynamics, with interferon-beta, as the best response predictor.

In germline, CDR1 is MDHEN, CDR2 SYDVKM. Trimming took 3 bases from V and 0 from J, leaving 12 bases between them. The CDR3 runs to 15 residues. Data came from immunoSEQ multiplex PCR; TCRdb stores just in-frame clones and leaves some out. The top ten hold roughly a quarter of the sample, which has roughly 90,000 clones, approximately 78% seen once. For this clone: Its antigen is not identified.

This receptor was identified in a human donor with non-small cell lung cancer that progressed on radiotherapy plus ipilimumab. The sequenced sample was peripheral blood, obtained from a patient treated with radiotherapy plus ipilimumab. The chain recombines TRBV28 with TRBJ2-7; a weak D match, TRBD1 (6 bases). Written as DNA, the CDR3 is TGTGCCAGCAGTTTGGGGGACAAAAGCTCCTACGAGCAGTACGTC. Protein product: CASSLGDKSSYEQYV.